A selection of T cell receptor beta chains follows, all from one sample in a study of CD8+CD57+ T cells in acquired aplastic anemia. Each CDR3 protein is one row after TCRdb ran MiXCR on the reads. The repertoire holds hundreds of thousands of distinct CDR3 sequences, around a third seen once, with 0.82% in the top ten. The sample consisted of sorted CD4+, CD8+, or CD8+CD57+ T cells (not recorded which) from PBMCs. These receptors all come from a human donor with aplastic anemia. The CDR3 runs from the conserved cysteine through the conserved F or W. The D gene is left open where the match is weak. Clone size is stated in some rows and not others, as once, few, many or a class when expanded.

len	d_gene	v_gene	j_gene	abundance	CDR3nt	CDR3aa
14	NA	TRBV9	TRBJ2-5	NA	TGTGCCAGCAGCGTAGTAGGGGGTGAAGAGACCCAGTACTTC	CASSVVGGEETQYF
14	NA	TRBV4-2	TRBJ1-3	NA	TGTGCCAGCAGCCAACTAATGGGAGGAAACACCATATATTTT	CASSQLMGGNTIYF
13	NA	TRBV7-3	TRBJ2-7	NA	TGTGCCTGGAGTGTACAGGGTCTCTACGAGCAGTACTTC	CAWSVQGLYEQYF
14	NA	TRBV11-1	TRBJ2-2	NA	TGTGCCAGCAGCTTAGGGGGGCTCGTCGGGGAGCTGTTTTTT	CASSLGGLVGELFF
14	NA	TRBV6-4	TRBJ1-1	few	TGTGCCAGCAGGGTGACAGGTTTGAACACTGAAGCTTTCTTT	CASRVTGLNTEAFF
14	NA	TRBV24-1	TRBJ1-2	NA	TGTGCCACCAGTGATTTGGGACTTAACTATGGCTACACCTTC	CATSDLGLNYGYTF
14	NA	TRBV9	TRBJ2-5	NA	TGTGCCAGCAGCGCCGTAGGCCCCCAAGAGACCCAGTACTTC	CASSAVGPQETQYF
16	NA	TRBV19	TRBJ1-1	NA	TGTGCCAGTAGTATCGGTCGGGTTGGAGGGAGGGCTGAAGCTTTCTTT	CASSIGRVGGRAEAFF
13	NA	TRBV2	TRBJ2-1	many	TGTGCCAGCAGACGCGGGCCCAACAATGAGCAGTTCTTC	CASRRGPNNEQFF
13	TRBD1	TRBV12-3/TRBV12-4	TRBJ2-7	many	TGTGCCAGCAGAGAGGACAGGGCCTACGAGCAGTACTTC	CASREDRAYEQYF
14	NA	TRBV30	TRBJ1-5	NA	TGTGCCTGGGGATCCCCCGGGGCCAATCAGCCCCAGCATTTT	CAWGSPGANQPQHF
10	NA	TRBV2	TRBJ1-2	NA	TGTGCCAGCAGGCAGGGCGGCTACACCTTC	CASRQGGYTF
16	TRBD2	TRBV4-2	TRBJ2-7	NA	TGTGCCAGCGCCGGGGGGGGGAGCGGGGGACCCTACGAGCAGTACTTC	CASAGGGSGGPYEQYF
14	NA	TRBV4-2	TRBJ1-2	NA	TGTGCCAGCAGCCACACAGGAGCTAACTATGGCTACACCTTC	CASSHTGANYGYTF
11	NA	TRBV5-1	TRBJ2-3	NA	TGCGCCAGCAGCTTAGGAGATTCGCAGTATTTT	CASSLGDSQYF
16	NA	TRBV7-2	TRBJ1-6	many	TGTGCCAGCAGCTTAGTACAGGGCGCCTATAATTCACCCCTCCACTTT	CASSLVQGAYNSPLHF
18	TRBD2	TRBV4-1	TRBJ2-1	NA	TGCGCCAGCAGCCAAGATAGCAGGACTAGCGGTCCTCCCAATGAGCAGTTCTTC	CASSQDSRTSGPPNEQFF
13	NA	TRBV19	TRBJ1-5	NA	TGTGCCAGTACCCCGACAATCGCGGGGCCCCAGCATTTT	CASTPTIAGPQHF
15	NA	TRBV19	TRBJ1-5	many	TGTGCCAGTAGTATAGGCCAGGGCCCCAATCAGCCCCAGCATTTT	CASSIGQGPNQPQHF
16	TRBD2	TRBV5-4	TRBJ2-3	few	TGTGCCAGCAGCTCACCTAGCGGGGGGGCTGCAGATACGCAGTATTTT	CASSSPSGGAADTQYF
14	NA	TRBV19	TRBJ1-1	many	TGTGCCAGGCAGACAGCAGTACGTAACACTGAAGCTTTCTTT	CARQTAVRNTEAFF
15	NA	TRBV27	TRBJ1-5	NA	TGTGCCAGCAGTTACCCCCAGGGCGGAATTCAGCCCCAGCATTTT	CASSYPQGGIQPQHF
15	TRBD1	TRBV19	TRBJ2-1	NA	TGTGCCAGTAGTGAAGCAGGGGGCTTCTCCAATGAGCAGTTCTTC	CASSEAGGFSNEQFF
15	NA	TRBV6-1	TRBJ2-7	NA	TGTGCCAGCAGTGAGCACGGCTGGGGCACCTACGAGCAGTACTTC	CASSEHGWGTYEQYF
14	NA	TRBV14	TRBJ2-3	few	TGTGCCAGCAGCCCTAACGCGGGATCCGGTACGCAGTATTTT	CASSPNAGSGTQYF
16	NA	TRBV12-3/TRBV12-4	TRBJ1-3	NA	TGTGCCAGCGCGAGAGGTGAGGCGTCCTCTGGAAACACCATATATTTT	CASARGEASSGNTIYF
15	NA	TRBV12-3/TRBV12-4	TRBJ1-2	NA	TGTGCCAGCAGTCCTCTTCCGGACGATTACTATGGCTACACCTTC	CASSPLPDDYYGYTF
15	NA	TRBV19	TRBJ1-2	NA	TGTGCCAGCAGGAAACAGGGTTCAGCTAACTATGGCTACACCTTC	CASRKQGSANYGYTF
15	NA	TRBV2	TRBJ2-7	NA	TGTGCCAGCAGTGGGACAGCGGTGAACTCCTACGAGCAGTACTTC	CASSGTAVNSYEQYF
14	TRBD1	TRBV7-9	TRBJ2-5	NA	TGTGCCAGCAGGGCAGGGGGCATGGTGGAGACCCAGTACTTC	CASRAGGMVETQYF
13	NA	TRBV15	TRBJ2-7	many	TGTGCCACCAGCAGAGACAGGCTGTACGAGCAGTACTTC	CATSRDRLYEQYF
10	NA	TRBV29-1	TRBJ1-2	many	TGCAGCGTTGACTCGGGTGGCTACACCTTC	CSVDSGGYTF
12	NA	TRBV10-1	TRBJ2-3	many	TGCGCCAGCAGCCCTAACACAGATACGCAGTATTTT	CASSPNTDTQYF
16	NA	TRBV7-3	TRBJ1-1	NA	TGTGCCAGCAGCGGTCTTATTAGTGTGATGAACACTGAAGCTTTCTTT	CASSGLISVMNTEAFF
13	NA	TRBV29-1	TRBJ2-7	many	TGCAGCGCCAAACAGCGGTACTCCTACGAGCAGTACTTC	CSAKQRYSYEQYF
15	NA	TRBV20-1	TRBJ2-1	NA	TGCAGTGCTAGAGACTGGCAGGGCAATGACAATGAGCAGTTCTTC	CSARDWQGNDNEQFF
15	TRBD1	TRBV5-6	TRBJ2-5	few	TGTGCCAGCAGCTTGCAGGGGGCGAACCAAGAGACCCAGTACTTC	CASSLQGANQETQYF
13	TRBD1	TRBV20-1	TRBJ1-2	many	TGCAGTGCTAGAACCGACAGGGTAATCGGCTACACCTTC	CSARTDRVIGYTF
17	TRBD2	TRBV11-1	TRBJ2-1	NA	TGTGCCAGCAGCAACCAAGTAGCGGGGGGGCAAAAGAATGAGCAGTTCTTC	CASSNQVAGGQKNEQFF
15	NA	TRBV7-9	TRBJ1-1	NA	TGTGCCAGCAGCTTAGGTTGGGGGGCGCAGGCTGAAGCTTTCTTT	CASSLGWGAQAEAFF
14	NA	TRBV10-3	TRBJ2-3	few	TGTGCCATCAGTGCTCCGGGGTCCTCAGATACGCAGTATTTT	CAISAPGSSDTQYF
12	NA	TRBV6-2/TRBV6-3	TRBJ1-1	few	TGTGCCAGCAGGCCGACAGAAACTGAAGCTTTCTTT	CASRPTETEAFF
15	TRBD1	TRBV2	TRBJ1-4	once	TGTGCCAGCAGTGAAAGGGCAGGGGGTAATGAAAAACTGTTTTTT	CASSERAGGNEKLFF
14	NA	TRBV2	TRBJ2-2	few	TGTGCCAGCAGTGGTAAACAGGGAACCGGGGAGCTGTTTTTT	CASSGKQGTGELFF
11	NA	TRBV29-1	TRBJ1-2	many	TGCAGCGTTGAAGGCCGAAATGGCTACACCTTC	CSVEGRNGYTF
14	NA	TRBV29-1	TRBJ2-2	few	TGCAGCGTTGTAAGGGATACGAACACCGGGGAGCTGTTTTTT	CSVVRDTNTGELFF
13	NA	TRBV15	TRBJ1-1	NA	TGTGCCACCAGCCAGGGGCGAATCGCTGAGGCTTTCTTT	CATSQGRIAEAFF
13	NA	TRBV7-3	TRBJ2-7	many	TGTGCCAGCAGCTTAAGTGAGGTACACGAGCAGTACTTC	CASSLSEVHEQYF
12	NA	TRBV19	TRBJ1-2	NA	TGTGCCAGTAGTGCGGGTCCTGGGCGGTACACCTTC	CASSAGPGRYTF
14	NA	TRBV9	TRBJ2-5	many	TGTGCCAGCAGCGTAGCGGCAGGGGAAGAGACCCAGTACTTC	CASSVAAGEETQYF
14	NA	TRBV6-5	TRBJ2-7	many	TGTGCCAGCAGTTTCTTCGGGGGTACATACGAGCAGTACTTC	CASSFFGGTYEQYF
13	TRBD1	TRBV7-6	TRBJ1-6	once	TGTGCTAGAGGAGACAGGGATAATTCACCCCTCCACTTT	CARGDRDNSPLHF
14	NA	TRBV20-1	TRBJ2-7	NA	TGCAGTGCCTCCTTCTTCGGGGGCTCCTACGAGCAGTACTTC	CSASFFGGSYEQYF
16	NA	TRBV20-1	TRBJ1-3	NA	TGCAGTGCTAGAGACGCCTCCAGGGGAGCTGGAAACACCATATATTTT	CSARDASRGAGNTIYF
14	NA	TRBV5-1	TRBJ1-4	NA	TGCGCCAGCAGCCCCGGGAGACTGGGTGAAAAACTGTTTTTT	CASSPGRLGEKLFF
13	NA	TRBV10-3	TRBJ1-5	many	TGTGCCACGTCCGTCCTAGGGGATCAGCCCCAGCATTTT	CATSVLGDQPQHF
12	TRBD2	TRBV30	TRBJ2-7	NA	TGTGCCTGGACTAGCGGGGGGAACGAGCAGTACTTC	CAWTSGGNEQYF
15	TRBD1	TRBV24-1	TRBJ2-3	many	TGTGCCACCAGTGAGACAGGGGGGAGCACAGATACGCAGTATTTT	CATSETGGSTDTQYF
16	TRBD2	TRBV15	TRBJ2-1	NA	TGTGCCACCAGCAGAGATATACTAGCGCCGTACAATGAGCAGTTCTTC	CATSRDILAPYNEQFF
15	TRBD1	TRBV7-9	TRBJ2-7	NA	TGTGCCGGCAGTGCCTACCGGGACAGGTCCTACGAGCAGTACTTC	CAGSAYRDRSYEQYF